The 28 T cell receptor beta chains below come from one sample, sequenced in a study of T cell responses to AZD1222 COVID-19 vaccine. Clones were sequenced by immunoSEQ multiplex PCR, and TCRdb holds only the in-frame ones, with some missing. The table shows some 95,000 clones, with approximately 88% occurring only once. This specimen consisted of peripheral blood, obtained on day 0 of AZD1222 vaccination. All receptors come from an adult in good health.

The gene calls are TRBV5-1 and TRBJ1-2; weak D call: TRBD1 (5 bases). Trimming left V 3 bases short and J 4 bases short, with 16 bases between. CDR3 length: 15 residues. Germline V gives CDR1 SGHRS, CDR2 YFSETQ. CDR3 nucleotides: TGCGCCAGCAGCTCCGACGGGGGAAACAGCTATGGCTACACCTTC. It codes for CASSSDGGNSYGYTF.

In DNA, the CDR3 is TGTGCCAGCAGCCCGAAAACGGAGTCCGTGACCTACGAGCAGTACTTC. Its translation is CASSPKTESVTYEQYF. The chain carries TRBV3-1 (or the pseudogene TRBV3-2) and TRBJ2-7; D ambiguous. Germline CDR1 reads LGHDT; CDR2 reads YNNKEL (reference sequence). V shed 4 bases and J shed 2 bases, with 18 bases lying between them. CDR3 length: 16 amino acids.

The V and J genes are TRBV12-5 and TRBJ1-6; no clear D. Trimming left V 0 bases short and J 10 bases short, with 10 bases between. Germline V gives CDR1 LGHNT, CDR2 FRNRAP. The CDR3 has 14 residues. The CDR3 sequence: CASGLVAGESPLHF. The DNA for the CDR3 is TGTGCTAGTGGTTTGGTAGCGGGAGAATCACCCCTCCACTTT.

The V and J genes are TRBV2 and TRBJ2-1; 8 positions match TRBD2. The length of the CDR3 is 16 residues. V was pared by 1 base and J by 3 bases, with 5 bases of the junction left unmatched. The V gene's germline CDR1 is SNHLY and CDR2 FYNNEI. The CDR3: CASSEDGGGNYNEQFF. CDR3 DNA: TGTGCCAGCAGTGAAGATGGCGGGGGGAACTACAATGAGCAGTTCTTC.

J is TRBJ2-3 and V is TRBV14; the D is unclear. V was clipped by 1 base and J by 4 bases, with 15 bases between them. This CDR3 is 16 amino acids long. From germline, CDR1 is SGHDN and CDR2 FVKESK. This CDR3 is CASSQVSPLQSDTQYF. DNA of the CDR3: TGTGCCAGCAGCCAAGTAAGCCCGTTGCAGTCAGATACGCAGTATTTT.

V and J are TRBV9 and TRBJ2-5; perhaps TRBD1 as D (5 bases). Germline V gene sequence: CDR1 SGDLS, CDR2 YYNGEE. The germline V and J ends were trimmed by 3 bases and 0 bases, with 9 bases remaining between them. The CDR3 totals 14 residues. The CDR3 region has the DNA TGTGCCAGCAGCGCTCGACAGTACCAAGAGACCCAGTACTTC. It yields the protein CASSARQYQETQYF. Filled out from reference TRBV9 and TRBJ2-5, the complete variable domain reads DSGVTQTPKHLITATGQRVTLRCSPRSGDLSVYWYQQSLDQGLQFLIQYYNGEERAKGNILERFSAQQFPDLHSELNLSSLELGDSALYFCASSARQYQETQYFGPGTRLLVL.

J is TRBJ1-1 and V is TRBV18; D possibly corresponds to TRBD1 (5 bases). CDR3 size: 16 residues. CDR1 and CDR2 (germline): KGHSH, LQKENI. Trimming left V 6 bases short and J 0 bases short, with 17 bases between. The CDR3 sequence is CASSPMGGSVNTEAFF. The CDR3 region has the DNA TGTGCCAGCTCCCCCATGGGGGGGTCTGTGAACACTGAAGCTTTCTTT.

The genes are TRBV7-2 and TRBJ2-3, with D hard to call. V lost 3 bases, J lost 1 base, and 11 bases lay in between. Germline V gives CDR1 SGHTA, CDR2 FQGNSA. CDR3 length equals 15 residues. CDR3 in amino acids: CASSFNGGGTDTQYF. The CDR3 coding sequence is TGTGCCAGCAGCTTTAACGGTGGGGGCACAGATACGCAGTATTTT. Together with reference TRBV7-2 and TRBJ2-3, the CDR3 gives the full variable domain: GAGVSQSPSNKVTEKGKDVELRCDPISGHTALYWYRQSLGQGLEFLIYFQGNSAPDKSGLPSDRFSAERTGGSVSTLTIQRTQQEDSAVYLCASSFNGGGTDTQYFGPGTRLTVL.

This chain links TRBV28 with TRBJ1-1; no firm D call. The CDR3 runs to 13 residues. V lost 6 bases and J 4 bases, leaving 12 bases between the germline ends. Germline lookup yields CDR1 MDHEN and CDR2 SYDVKM. The CDR3 region has the DNA TGTGCCAGCAGAGAACGGGCAGTCACTGAAGCTTTCTTT. Translated: CASRERAVTEAFF.

The chain has TRBV19 and TRBJ1-6; no clear D gene. The germline V gene encodes CDR1 LNHDA and CDR2 SQIVND (reference sequence). CDR3 length equals 15 residues. Trimming cost V 3 bases and J 8 bases, with 14 bases left between them. CDR3 sequence reads: CASSIVADWDSPLHF. CDR3 DNA sequence: TGTGCCAGTAGTATCGTGGCAGATTGGGATTCACCCCTCCACTTT.

V gene TRBV11-2 combines with J gene TRBJ2-1, with TRBD2 as a possible D gene (5 bases). The length of the CDR3 is 16 residues. CDR1 and CDR2 from the germline V gene are SGHAT and FQNNGV. The ends were cut back, 4 bases at V and 8 bases at J, with 21 bases in the middle. CDR3 residues: CASSSSFRGLRDEQFF. CDR3 nucleotide sequence: TGTGCCAGCAGCTCTTCCTTCCGGGGTCTAAGAGATGAGCAGTTCTTC.

The CDR3 coding sequence is TGTGCCAGAAGCGGAACTAGCGCCTGCACAGATACGCAGTATTTT. Translated: CARSGTSACTDTQYF. This chain uses TRBV5-3 with TRBJ2-3; 7 bases are a match to TRBD2. TRBV5-3 is an ORF, and what it does is uncertain. The CDR3 totals 15 residues. J lost 1 base, V lost 4 bases, and 6 bases had no gene match.

The chain links TRBV13 to TRBJ2-4; D is uncertain. The germline gives CDR1 PRHDT, CDR2 FYEKMQ (reference sequence). CDR3 length: 18 amino acids. Trimming cost V 5 bases and J 4 bases, with 24 bases left between them. CDR3 in DNA: TGTGCCAGCAGCCCGCGGCGGACCCCGGACGGAATAAAAAACATTCAGTACTTC. Translated: CASSPRRTPDGIKNIQYF.

This clone occurred a few times. The chain links TRBV7-2 to TRBJ1-2; D is ambiguous. The length of the CDR3 is 12 residues. Trimming left V 1 base short and J 7 bases short, with 7 bases between. The germline CDR1 and CDR2 sequences are SGHTA and FQGNSA. The CDR3 DNA sequence: TGTGCCAGCAGCTTAGGGGTTACTGGCTACACCTTC. Protein: CASSLGVTGYTF.

This clone was seen just once. This chain joins TRBV7-2 and TRBJ2-3; D perhaps matches TRBD2 (5 bases). The V end was cut by 4 bases, the J end by 2 bases, with 19 bases between. This CDR3 spans 17 amino acids. Per germline, CDR1 SGHTA and CDR2 FQGNSA. CDR3 sequence reads: CASSSPSLDRFTDTQYF. The CDR3 DNA reads as TGTGCCAGCAGCTCTCCCTCACTAGATCGGTTCACAGATACGCAGTATTTT.

The rearrangement links TRBV9 to TRBJ1-1; TRBD1 is a possible D gene (5 bases). The CDR3 extends over 12 amino acids. Germline CDR1 is SGDLS and CDR2 is YYNGEE. Trimming left V 3 bases short and J 5 bases short, with 8 bases between. CDR3 coding DNA: TGTGCCAGCAGCGGGGGCGCGACTGAAGCTTTCTTT. Its protein is CASSGGATEAFF.

The DNA for the CDR3 is TGTGCCATCAGGGAGACAGGGGAGGCAGATACGCAGTATTTT. Protein sequence: CAIRETGEADTQYF. The chain combines TRBV10-3 with TRBJ2-3, with TRBD1 identical over 8 bases. Looked up from germline, CDR1 is ENHRY and CDR2 is SYGVKD. This CDR3 is 14 amino acids long. J gave up 4 bases and V 6 bases, and 6 bases lay outside the gene matches.

The chain joins TRBV11-2 to TRBJ1-2; no firm D call. V gave up 2 bases and J gave up 3 bases, with 7 bases separating them. Germline V gene sequence: CDR1 SGHAT, CDR2 FQNNGV. The CDR3 spans 13 residues. The CDR3 region is CASSLSQHYGYTF. CDR3 sequence (DNA): TGTGCCAGCAGCTTATCACAGCACTATGGCTACACCTTC.

Here the CDR3 reads CASSSPDRVGTEAFF. The CDR3 DNA sequence: TGTGCCAGCAGTTCACCAGACAGGGTAGGGACTGAAGCTTTCTTT. The chain carries TRBV6-6 and TRBJ1-1; 7 positions match TRBD1. CDR1 and CDR2 (germline): MNHNY, SVGAGI (reference sequence). The CDR3 contains 15 residues. Unmatched junction bases numbered 10, after V lost 4 bases and J lost 5 bases.

The chain has TRBV5-1 and TRBJ2-7; 7 bases line up with TRBD1. The CDR3 runs 16 residues. CDR1 is SGHRS, CDR2 YFSETQ, per germline. Trimming removed 4 bases from V and 0 bases from J; junction bases left unmatched: 10. CDR3 region: CASSLFDRALSYEQYF. In DNA, the CDR3 is TGCGCCAGCAGCCTGTTCGACAGGGCGCTCTCCTACGAGCAGTACTTC.

This chain links TRBV5-1 with TRBJ1-4; TRBD1 aligns across 10 bases. With 2 bases clipped from V and 8 bases from J, the junction kept 6 bases outside the gene matches. This CDR3 is 15 amino acids long. Germline CDR1 is SGHRS and CDR2 is YFSETQ. CDR3 sequence reads: CASSFGPGQGEKLFF. CDR3 DNA sequence: TGCGCCAGCAGCTTTGGGCCGGGACAGGGGGAAAAACTGTTTTTT.

The rearrangement joins TRBV4-2 to TRBJ1-1; the match to TRBD1 covers 8 bases. The CDR3 spans 14 residues. V lost 1 base and J lost 2; bases outside the gene matches: 0. Germline CDR1 and CDR2: LGHNA and YNFKEQ. CDR3 amino acids: CASSQAGGNTEAFF. CDR3 in DNA: TGTGCCAGCAGCCAAGCAGGGGGCAACACTGAAGCTTTCTTT.

The J gene is TRBJ2-1, the V gene TRBV12-5; 11 bases are shared with TRBD1. The germline V gene has CDR1 LGHNT and CDR2 FRNRAP. V lost 5 bases, J lost 10 bases, and 4 bases stayed unmatched. CDR3 length: 13 residues. The CDR3 DNA is TGTGCTAGTGGTCTTCGGACAGGGGGCGAGCAGTTCTTC. Residues: CASGLRTGGEQFF.

The chain carries TRBV7-9 and TRBJ1-2; D is ambiguous. CDR1 and CDR2 from the germline V gene are SEHNR and FQNEAQ (reference sequence). Trimming left V 1 base short and J 4 bases short, with 16 bases between. CDR3 length: 16 amino acids. The CDR3 loop is CASSLGSGTGIYGYTF. DNA for the CDR3: TGTGCCAGCAGCTTAGGAAGCGGAACGGGAATCTATGGCTACACCTTC.

The genes are TRBV7-3 and TRBJ2-5; possibly TRBD1 or TRBD2 for D (5 bases each). Looked up from germline, CDR1 is SGHTA and CDR2 is FQGTGA. V was pared by 1 base and J by 2 bases, with 14 bases between. CDR3 length: 16 residues. As DNA, the CDR3 is TGTGCCAGCAGCTTAAGAGGGACCGTGACTCAAGAGACCCAGTACTTC. Translating gives CASSLRGTVTQETQYF.

This chain uses TRBV6-5 with TRBJ2-7, with D maybe TRBD2 (6 bases). V was cut by 0 bases and J by 4 bases, with 13 bases left in between. This CDR3 contains 15 residues. Germline CDR1 and CDR2: MNHEY and SVGAGI. CDR3 in amino acids: CASSYSPGLGYEQYF. CDR3 sequence (DNA): TGTGCCAGCAGTTACTCGCCGGGACTTGGTTACGAGCAGTACTTC.

The DNA of the CDR3 is TGTGCCAGCAACTGGGAAGGGGGCGATACGCAGTATTTT. Protein: CASNWEGGDTQYF. The rearrangement uses TRBV2 and TRBJ2-3; TRBD1 matches 7 bases. CDR3 size: 13 residues. CDR1 is SNHLY and CDR2 is FYNNEI in the germline V gene. The J segment lost 6 bases and the V segment lost 7 bases, leaving 7 bases of the junction unmatched.

The chain links TRBV19 to TRBJ1-1; a possible D gene is TRBD1 (6 bases). CDR3 size: 16 residues. The germline CDR1 and CDR2 sequences are LNHDA and SQIVND (reference sequence). With 6 bases removed from V and 0 bases from J, the gap between germline ends came to 17 bases. In nucleotides, the CDR3 is TGTGCCAGTAGCCAGGGGCTGGGGGGCATGAACACTGAAGCTTTCTTT. As protein: CASSQGLGGMNTEAFF.